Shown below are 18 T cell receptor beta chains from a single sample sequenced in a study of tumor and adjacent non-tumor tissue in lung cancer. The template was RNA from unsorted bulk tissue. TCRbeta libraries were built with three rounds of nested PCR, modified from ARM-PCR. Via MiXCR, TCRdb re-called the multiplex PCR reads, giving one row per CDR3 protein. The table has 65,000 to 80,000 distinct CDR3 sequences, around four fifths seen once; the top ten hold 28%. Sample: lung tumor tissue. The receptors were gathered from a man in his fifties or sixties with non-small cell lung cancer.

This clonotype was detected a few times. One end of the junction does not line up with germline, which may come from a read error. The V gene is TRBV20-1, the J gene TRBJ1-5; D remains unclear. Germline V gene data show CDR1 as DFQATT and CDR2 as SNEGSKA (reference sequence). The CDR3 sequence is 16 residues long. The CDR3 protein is CGARDSGSYSNQPQHF. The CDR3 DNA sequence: TGCGGTGCTAGAGATTCGGGATCATATAGCAATCAGCCCCAGCATTTT.

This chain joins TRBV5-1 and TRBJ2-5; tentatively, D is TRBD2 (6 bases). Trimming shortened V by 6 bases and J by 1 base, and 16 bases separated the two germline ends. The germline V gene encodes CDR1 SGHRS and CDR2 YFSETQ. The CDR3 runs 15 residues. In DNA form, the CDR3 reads TGCGCCAGCAACAAGCAATCGCGGGGCCAAGAGACCCAGTACTTC. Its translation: CASNKQSRGQETQYF.

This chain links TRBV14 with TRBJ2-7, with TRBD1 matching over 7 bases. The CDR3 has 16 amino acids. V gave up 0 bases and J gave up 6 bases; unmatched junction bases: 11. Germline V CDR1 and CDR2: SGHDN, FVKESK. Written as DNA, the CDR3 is TGTGCCAGCAGCCAAGATAAGGGGGCTTCACGGATCGAGCAGTACTTC. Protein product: CASSQDKGASRIEQYF.

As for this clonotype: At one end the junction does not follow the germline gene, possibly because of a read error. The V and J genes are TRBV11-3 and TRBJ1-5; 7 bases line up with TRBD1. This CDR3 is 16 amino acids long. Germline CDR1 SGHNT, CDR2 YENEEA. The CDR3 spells CANSLVRRGTNQPQHF. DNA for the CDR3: TGTGCCAACAGCTTAGTCCGCAGGGGGACAAATCAGCCCCAGCATTTT.

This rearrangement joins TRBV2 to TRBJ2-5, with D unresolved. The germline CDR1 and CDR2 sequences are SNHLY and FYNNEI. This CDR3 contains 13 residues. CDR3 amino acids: CAITQVFQETQYF. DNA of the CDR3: TGTGCTATCACTCAGGTGTTCCAAGAGACCCAGTACTTC.

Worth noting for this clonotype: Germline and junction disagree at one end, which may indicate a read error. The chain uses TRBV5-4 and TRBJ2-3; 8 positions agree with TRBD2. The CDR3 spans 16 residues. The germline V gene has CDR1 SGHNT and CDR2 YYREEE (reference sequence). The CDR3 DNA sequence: TGTGCGAGCAGACCTATCGAGCGGGAGCCGGGAGATAGGCAGTATTTT. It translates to CASRPIEREPGDRQYF.

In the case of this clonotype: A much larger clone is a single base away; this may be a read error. This CDR3 is CASSPGQSNAKLFF. CDR3 in DNA: TGTGCCAGCAGTCCGGGACAGAGCAATGCAAAACTGTTTTTT. The chain joins TRBV12-3 or TRBV12-4 to TRBJ1-4; TRBD1 agrees at 7 bases. The CDR3 loop spans 14 amino acids.

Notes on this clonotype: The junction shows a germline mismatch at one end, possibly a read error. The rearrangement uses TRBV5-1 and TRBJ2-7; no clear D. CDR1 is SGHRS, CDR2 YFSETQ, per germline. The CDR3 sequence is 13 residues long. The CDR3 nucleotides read TGCGCTAGCAGCCCGAGGACGGGCTACGACCAGTACTTC. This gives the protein CASSPRTGYDQYF.

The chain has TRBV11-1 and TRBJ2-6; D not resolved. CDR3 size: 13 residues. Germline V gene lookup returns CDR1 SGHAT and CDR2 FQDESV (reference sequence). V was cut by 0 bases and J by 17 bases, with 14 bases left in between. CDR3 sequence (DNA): TGTGCCAGCAGCTTAGCGACTCGAGCCCTCTTGACTTTC. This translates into CASSLATRALLTF.

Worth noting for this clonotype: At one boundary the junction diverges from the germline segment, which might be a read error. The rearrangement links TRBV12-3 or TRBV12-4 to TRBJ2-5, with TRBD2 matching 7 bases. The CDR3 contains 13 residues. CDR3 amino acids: CASRIAGVETQNF. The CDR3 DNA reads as TGTGCCAGCAGGATAGCGGGTGTGGAGACCCAGAACTTC.

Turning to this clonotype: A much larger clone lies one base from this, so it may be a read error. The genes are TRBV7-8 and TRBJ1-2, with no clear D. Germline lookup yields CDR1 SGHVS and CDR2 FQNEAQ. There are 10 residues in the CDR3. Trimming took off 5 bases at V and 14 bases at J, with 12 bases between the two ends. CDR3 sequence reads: CASSPGKLTF. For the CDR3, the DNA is TGTGCCAGCAGCCCTGGGAAGCTTACCTTC. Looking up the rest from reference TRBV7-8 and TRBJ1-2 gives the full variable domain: GAGVSQSPRYKVAKRGQDVALRCDPISGHVSLFWYQQALGQGPEFLTYFQNEAQLDKSGLPSDRFFAERPEGSVSTLKIQRTQQEDSAVYLCASSPGKLTFGSGTRLTVV.

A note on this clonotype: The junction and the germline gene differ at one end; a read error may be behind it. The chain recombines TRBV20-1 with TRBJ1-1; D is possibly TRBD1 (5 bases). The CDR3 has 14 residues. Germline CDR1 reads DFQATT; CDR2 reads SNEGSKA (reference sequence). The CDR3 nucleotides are TGCAGTGTGCAGAGAGGGACGGGGCACACTGAAGCTTTATTT. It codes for CSVQRGTGHTEALF.

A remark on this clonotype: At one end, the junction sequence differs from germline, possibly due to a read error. Written as DNA, the CDR3 is TGTGTCACCAGTGAAATTAGCGGGAAATACAATGAGCAGTTCTTC. It codes for CVTSEISGKYNEQFF. The chain employs TRBV24-1 and TRBJ2-1, with 8 bases aligning to TRBD2. Germline CDR1 KGHDR, CDR2 SFDVKD. The CDR3 contains 15 residues.

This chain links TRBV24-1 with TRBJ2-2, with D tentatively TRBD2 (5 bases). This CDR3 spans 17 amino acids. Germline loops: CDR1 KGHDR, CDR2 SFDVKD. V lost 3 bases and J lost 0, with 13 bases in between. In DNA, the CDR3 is TGTGCCACCAGTGATCAGGAAGGGAGTGCGAACACCGGGGAGCTGTTTTTT. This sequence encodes CATSDQEGSANTGELFF.

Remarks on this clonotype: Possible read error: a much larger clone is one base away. The CDR3 loop is CTSSFPTDTGELFF. The CDR3 bases are TGTACCAGCAGCTTCCCGACGGACACCGGGGAGCTGTTTTTT. The chain employs TRBV5-5 and TRBJ2-2, with D unclear. The CDR3 has 14 residues. Germline CDR1 is SGHKS and CDR2 is YYEKEE (reference sequence). The variable domain in full, completed from reference TRBV5-5 and TRBJ2-2, reads DAGVTQSPTHLIKTRGQQVTLRCSPISGHKSVSWYQQVLGQGPQFIFQYYEKEERGRGNFPDRFSARQFPNYSSELNVNALLLGDSALYLCTSSFPTDTGELFFGEGSRLTVL.

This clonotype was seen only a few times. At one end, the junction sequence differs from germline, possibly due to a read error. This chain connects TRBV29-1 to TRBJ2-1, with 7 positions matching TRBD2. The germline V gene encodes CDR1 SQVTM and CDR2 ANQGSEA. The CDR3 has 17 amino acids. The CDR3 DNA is TGCAACGTTGTATTTTGGACTAGTGGGAGCTCCTACAATAAGCAGTTCTTC. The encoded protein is CNVVFWTSGSSYNKQFF.

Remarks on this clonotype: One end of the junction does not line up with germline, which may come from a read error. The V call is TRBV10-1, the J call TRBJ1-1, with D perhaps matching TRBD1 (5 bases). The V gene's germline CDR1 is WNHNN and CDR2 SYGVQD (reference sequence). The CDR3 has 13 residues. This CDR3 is CASRRGFITEVFF. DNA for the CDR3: TGCGCCAGCCGGCGGGGGTTCATCACTGAAGTTTTCTTT.

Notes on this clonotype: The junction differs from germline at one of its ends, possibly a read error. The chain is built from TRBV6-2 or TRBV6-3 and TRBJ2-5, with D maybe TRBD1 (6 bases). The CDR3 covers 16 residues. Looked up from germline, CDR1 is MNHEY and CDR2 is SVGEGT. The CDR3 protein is CASSVHGTWHQETQYF. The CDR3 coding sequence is TGTGCCAGCAGTGTACACGGGACATGGCACCAAGAGACACAGTACTTC.